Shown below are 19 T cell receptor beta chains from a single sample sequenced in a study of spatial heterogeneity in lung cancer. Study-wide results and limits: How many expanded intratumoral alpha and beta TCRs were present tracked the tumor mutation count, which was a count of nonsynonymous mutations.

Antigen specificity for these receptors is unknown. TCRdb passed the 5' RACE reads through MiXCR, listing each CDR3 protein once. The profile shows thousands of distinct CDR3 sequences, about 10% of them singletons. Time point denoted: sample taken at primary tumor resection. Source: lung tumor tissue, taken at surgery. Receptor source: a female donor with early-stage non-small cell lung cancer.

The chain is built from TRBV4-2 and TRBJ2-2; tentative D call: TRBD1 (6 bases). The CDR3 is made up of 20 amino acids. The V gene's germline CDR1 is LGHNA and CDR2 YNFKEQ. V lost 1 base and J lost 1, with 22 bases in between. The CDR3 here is CASSQGQDLAYRKNTGELFF. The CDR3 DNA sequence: TGTGCCAGCAGCCAAGGACAGGATTTGGCTTACCGAAAGAACACCGGGGAGCTGTTTTTT.

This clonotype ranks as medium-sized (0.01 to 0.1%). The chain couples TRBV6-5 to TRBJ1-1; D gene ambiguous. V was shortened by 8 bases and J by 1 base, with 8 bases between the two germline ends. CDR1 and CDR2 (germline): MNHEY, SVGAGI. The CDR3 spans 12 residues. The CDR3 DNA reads TGTGCCAGCGGGAAGGGGAACACTGAAGCTTTCTTT. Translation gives CASGKGNTEAFF.

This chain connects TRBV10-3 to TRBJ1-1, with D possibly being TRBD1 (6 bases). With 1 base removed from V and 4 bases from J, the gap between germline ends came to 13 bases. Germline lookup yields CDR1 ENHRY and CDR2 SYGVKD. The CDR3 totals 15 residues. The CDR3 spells CAISEYRGSGTEAFF. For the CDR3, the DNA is TGTGCCATCAGTGAGTATAGGGGGTCGGGCACTGAAGCTTTCTTT.

The CDR3 sequence is CASGVGLAADTQYF. The CDR3 coding sequence is TGCGCCAGCGGTGTGGGACTAGCCGCAGATACGCAGTATTTT. The chain carries TRBV5-1 and TRBJ2-3, with 9 positions matching TRBD2. The CDR3 is 14 amino acids. CDR1 and CDR2 from the germline V gene are SGHRS and YFSETQ. V lost 7 bases and J lost 4; bases outside the gene matches: 7.

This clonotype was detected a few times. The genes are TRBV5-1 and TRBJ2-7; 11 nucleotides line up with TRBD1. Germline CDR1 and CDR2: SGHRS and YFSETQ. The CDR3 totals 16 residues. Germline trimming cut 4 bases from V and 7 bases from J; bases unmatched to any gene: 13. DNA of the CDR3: TGCGCCAGCAGCGATCTAAGGGACAGGGGGAAGAAAGAGCAGTACTTC. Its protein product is CASSDLRDRGKKEQYF.

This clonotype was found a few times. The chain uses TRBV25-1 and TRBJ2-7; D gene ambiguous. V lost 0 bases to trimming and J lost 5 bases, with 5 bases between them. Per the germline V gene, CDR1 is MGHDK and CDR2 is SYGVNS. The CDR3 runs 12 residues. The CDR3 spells CASSEYIHEQYF. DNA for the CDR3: TGTGCCAGCAGTGAATATATCCACGAGCAGTACTTC.

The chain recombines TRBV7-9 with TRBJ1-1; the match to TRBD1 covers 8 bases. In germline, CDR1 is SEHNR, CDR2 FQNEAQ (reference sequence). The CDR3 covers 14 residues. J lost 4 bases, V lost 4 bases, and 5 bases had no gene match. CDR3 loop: CASSSGQGSTEAFF. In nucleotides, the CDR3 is TGTGCCAGCAGCTCTGGACAGGGAAGCACTGAAGCTTTCTTT.

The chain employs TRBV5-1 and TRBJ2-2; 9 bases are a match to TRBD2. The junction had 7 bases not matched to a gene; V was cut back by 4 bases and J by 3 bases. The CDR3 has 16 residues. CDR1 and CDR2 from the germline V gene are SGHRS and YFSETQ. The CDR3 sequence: CASSPRLADDTGELFF. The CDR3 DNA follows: TGCGCCAGCAGCCCCCGACTAGCGGATGACACCGGGGAGCTGTTTTTT. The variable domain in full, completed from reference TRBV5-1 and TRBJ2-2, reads KAGVTQTPRYLIKTRGQQVTLSCSPISGHRSVSWYQQTPGQGLQFLFEYFSETQRNKGNFPGRFSGRQFSNSRSEMNVSTLELGDSALYLCASSPRLADDTGELFFGEGSRLTVL.

The DNA for the CDR3 is TGTGCCAGCAGCGTAGTAGGGGACGGAAACACCATATATTTT. Translation: CASSVVGDGNTIYF. The chain is built from TRBV9 and TRBJ1-3; perhaps TRBD1 as D (5 bases). The CDR3 totals 14 residues. Germline CDR1 is SGDLS and CDR2 is YYNGEE. The V end lost 0 bases, the J end lost 4 bases, and 8 bases lay between the germline ends.

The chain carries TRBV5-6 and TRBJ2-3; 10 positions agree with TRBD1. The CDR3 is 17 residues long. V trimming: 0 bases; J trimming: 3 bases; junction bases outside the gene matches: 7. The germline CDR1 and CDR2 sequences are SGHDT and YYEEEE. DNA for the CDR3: TGTGCCAGCAGCTTGGGGATAGGGGACAGGGGAACAGATACGCAGTATTTT. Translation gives CASSLGIGDRGTDTQYF.

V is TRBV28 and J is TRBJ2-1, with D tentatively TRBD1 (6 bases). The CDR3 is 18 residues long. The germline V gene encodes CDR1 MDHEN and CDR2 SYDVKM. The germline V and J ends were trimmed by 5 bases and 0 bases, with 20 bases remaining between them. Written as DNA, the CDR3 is TGTGCCAGCAGTACGGCCCTCACAGGGAGATCCTCCTACAATGAGCAGTTCTTC. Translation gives CASSTALTGRSSYNEQFF.

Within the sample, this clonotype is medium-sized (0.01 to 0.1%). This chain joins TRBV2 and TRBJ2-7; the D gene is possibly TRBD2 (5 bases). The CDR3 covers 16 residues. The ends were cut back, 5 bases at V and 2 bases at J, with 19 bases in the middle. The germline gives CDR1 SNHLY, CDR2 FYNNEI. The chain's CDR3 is CASSSPTEDNPYEQYV. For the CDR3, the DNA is TGTGCCAGCAGTTCTCCGACGGAGGATAATCCCTACGAGCAGTACGTC.

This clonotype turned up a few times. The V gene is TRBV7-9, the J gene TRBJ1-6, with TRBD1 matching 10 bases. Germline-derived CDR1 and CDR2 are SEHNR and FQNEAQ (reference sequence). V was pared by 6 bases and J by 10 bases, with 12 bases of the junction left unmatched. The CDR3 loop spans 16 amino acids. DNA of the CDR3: TGTGCCAGCAGTTCGGACAGGGGGTTTATGGGATCACCCCTCCACTTT. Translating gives CASSSDRGFMGSPLHF.

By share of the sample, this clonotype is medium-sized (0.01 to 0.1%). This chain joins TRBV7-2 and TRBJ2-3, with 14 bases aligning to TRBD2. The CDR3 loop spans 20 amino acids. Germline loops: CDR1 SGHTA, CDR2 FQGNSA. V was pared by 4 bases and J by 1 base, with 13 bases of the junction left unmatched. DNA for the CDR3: TGTGCCAGCAGCTCCCTTTACCGACTAGCGGGGGGGCGGGGCACAGATACGCAGTATTTT. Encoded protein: CASSSLYRLAGGRGTDTQYF.

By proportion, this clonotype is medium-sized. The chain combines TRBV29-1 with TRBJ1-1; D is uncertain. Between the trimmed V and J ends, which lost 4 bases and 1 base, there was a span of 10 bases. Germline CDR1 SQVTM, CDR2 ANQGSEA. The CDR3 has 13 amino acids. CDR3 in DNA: TGCAGCGTTGGAGGGCGGGCGAACACTGAAGCTTTCTTT. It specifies CSVGGRANTEAFF.

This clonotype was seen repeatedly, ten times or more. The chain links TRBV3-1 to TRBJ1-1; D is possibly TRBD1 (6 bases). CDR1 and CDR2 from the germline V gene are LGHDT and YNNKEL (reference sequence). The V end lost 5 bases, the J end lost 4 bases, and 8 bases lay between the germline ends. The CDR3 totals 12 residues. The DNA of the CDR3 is TGTGCCAGCAGCGAAGGGGGCACTGAAGCTTTCTTT. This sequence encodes CASSEGGTEAFF.

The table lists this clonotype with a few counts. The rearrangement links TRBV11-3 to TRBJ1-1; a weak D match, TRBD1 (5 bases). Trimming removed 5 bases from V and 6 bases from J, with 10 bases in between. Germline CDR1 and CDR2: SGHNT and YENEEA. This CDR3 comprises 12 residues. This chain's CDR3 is CASSQLGAEAFF. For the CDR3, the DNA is TGTGCCAGCAGCCAGCTGGGGGCTGAAGCTTTCTTT. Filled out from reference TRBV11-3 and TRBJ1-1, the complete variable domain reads EAGVVQSPRYKIIEKKQPVAFWCNPISGHNTLYWYLQNLGQGPELLIRYENEEAVDDSQLPKDRFSAERLKGVDSTLKIQPAELGDSAVYLCASSQLGAEAFFGQGTRLTVV.

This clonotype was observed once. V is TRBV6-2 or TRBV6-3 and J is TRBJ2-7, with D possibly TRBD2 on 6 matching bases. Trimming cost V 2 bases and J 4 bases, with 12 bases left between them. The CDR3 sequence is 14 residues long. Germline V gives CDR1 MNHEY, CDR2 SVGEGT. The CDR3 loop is CASSYAAAGYEQYV. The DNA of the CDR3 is TGTGCCAGCAGTTACGCGGCGGCGGGATACGAGCAGTACGTC.

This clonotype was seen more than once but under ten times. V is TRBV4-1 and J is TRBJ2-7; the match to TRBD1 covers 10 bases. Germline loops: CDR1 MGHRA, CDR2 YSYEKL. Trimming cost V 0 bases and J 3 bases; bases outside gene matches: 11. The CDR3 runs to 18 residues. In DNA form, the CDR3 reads TGCGCCAGCAGCCAAGATCGTTTCCGGGGACAGGGGAACTACGAGCAGTACTTC. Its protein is CASSQDRFRGQGNYEQYF.